One sample yielded the 8 T cell receptor beta chains listed below, sequenced in a study of identical twins. Using its own MiXCR run on the 5' RACE reads, TCRdb lists one record per CDR3 protein. This sample has 500,000 or so distinct CDR3 sequences, with 14% found just once. These records were also assigned to another study, of yellow fever vaccine responses in identical twins.

The sequencing sample was made of CD4+ T cells sorted from blood. The receptor set was obtained from a woman younger than 30 in good health.

The rearrangement links TRBV28 to TRBJ2-1; D is unclear. The germline CDR1 and CDR2 sequences are MDHEN and SYDVKM. CDR3 length: 15 amino acids. The germline V and J ends were trimmed by 5 bases and 15 bases, with 26 bases remaining between them. DNA of the CDR3: TGTGCCAGCAGTCCCCGGTCATTTCTCGCGGCCCTCTGGTTCTTC. Residues: CASSPRSFLAALWFF.

The CDR3 nucleotides are TGTGCCAGCAGTTTAAGCCACAGACCTAGGTTGGGCTACACCTTC. This encodes CASSLSHRPRLGYTF. This sequence joins TRBV12-3 or TRBV12-4 and TRBJ1-2; D remains unclear. Trimming cost V 2 bases and J 8 bases, with 18 bases left between them. This CDR3 spans 15 amino acids.

The chain couples TRBV5-4 to TRBJ1-4; 7 bases align to TRBD1. Germline V gene lookup returns CDR1 SGHNT and CDR2 YYREEE (reference sequence). With 0 bases clipped from V and 5 bases from J, the junction kept 7 bases outside the gene matches. The CDR3 is 16 amino acids. CDR3 bases: TGTGCCAGCAGCTTGGGTTCGACAGGGAGGAATGAAAAACTGTTTTTT. Translation: CASSLGSTGRNEKLFF.

In this sample, this clonotype turned up a few times. The V call is TRBV27, the J call TRBJ1-2; 7 positions agree with TRBD1. Germline CDR1 is MNHEY and CDR2 is SMNVEV (reference sequence). Losses at the gene ends were 0 bases for V and 4 bases for J; bases not matched to a gene: 5. CDR3 length equals 15 residues. The chain's CDR3 is CASSLSMTGLYGYTF. As DNA, the CDR3 is TGTGCCAGCAGTTTATCGATGACAGGGCTCTATGGCTACACCTTC.

The V and J genes are TRBV5-1 and TRBJ1-2, with TRBD1 matching 9 bases. From germline, CDR1 is SGHRS and CDR2 YFSETQ. V lost 4 bases, J lost 2 bases, and 3 bases stayed unmatched. The CDR3 loop spans 14 amino acids. The CDR3 here is CASSTDRGNYGYTF. CDR3 sequence (DNA): TGCGCCAGCAGCACGGACAGGGGCAACTATGGCTACACCTTC.

V gene TRBV7-2 combines with J gene TRBJ2-2; tentative D call: TRBD2 (6 bases). From germline, CDR1 is SGHTA and CDR2 FQGNSA. The CDR3 length is 16 residues. V gave up 2 bases and J gave up 6 bases, with 16 bases separating them. The CDR3 sequence is CASSLWGERPAGELFF. In nucleotides, the CDR3 is TGTGCCAGCAGCTTATGGGGGGAGCGGCCGGCCGGGGAGCTGTTTTTT.

This clonotype was found a few times. V gene TRBV27 combines with J gene TRBJ2-7, with D maybe TRBD2 (5 bases). Germline V gene lookup returns CDR1 MNHEY and CDR2 SMNVEV (reference sequence). The CDR3 covers 15 residues. V lost 5 bases and J 0 bases, leaving 14 bases between the germline ends. The CDR3 sequence is CASSPLGSNSYEQYF. CDR3 nucleotide sequence: TGTGCCAGCAGTCCTCTGGGGAGCAACTCCTACGAGCAGTACTTC.

This clonotype appeared a few times. V usage is TRBV12-3 or TRBV12-4 and J usage is TRBJ2-7, with D maybe TRBD1 (6 bases). V dropped 6 bases and J dropped 4 bases, with 19 bases sitting between them. This CDR3 has 15 amino acids. CDR3 amino acids: CASSPIGTKVYEQYF. The CDR3 DNA reads TGTGCCAGCAGCCCCATCGGGACAAAGGTATACGAGCAGTACTTC.